The 5 T cell receptor beta chains presented below share a single source sample, sequenced in a study of post-analysis software for immune sequencing data. Overall study results and limits: Patients had higher frequencies than controls of a handful of TRBV segments, including TRBV5-6, TRBV5-1 and TRBV20-1.

Researchers reported that TCR beta cDNA libraries carried unique molecular identifiers. TCRdb redid the calling of the PCR reads with MiXCR, one entry per CDR3 protein. This sample has some 890,000 distinct CDR3 sequences, with 53% found just once. No cognate antigen is known for these TCRs. The sequencing input was blood. These TCRs come from a girl aged 5 to 17 with multiple sclerosis.

This clonotype was seen more than once but under ten times. The chain couples TRBV20-1 to TRBJ2-7; 9 nucleotides match TRBD2. The V and J ends lost 3 bases and 3 bases, in that order; junction bases with no gene match: 9. The CDR3 loop spans 15 amino acids. CDR1 is DFQATT and CDR2 is SNEGSKA in the germline V gene (reference sequence). This chain's CDR3 is CSASVAGEGLYEQYF. The CDR3 DNA reads TGCAGTGCTAGCGTAGCGGGAGAGGGGCTCTACGAGCAGTACTTC.

The V call is TRBV27, the J call TRBJ2-4, with TRBD1 identical over 9 bases. Judging by the DNA end, TRBJ2-7 fits better; the J call may be wrong. CDR3 size: 16 residues. Germline values: CDR1 MNHEY, CDR2 SMNVEV (reference sequence). CDR3 bases: TGTGCCAGCAGCCAACTTCCCCGGGACAGGGACCACGAGCAGTACTTC. As protein: CASSQLPRDRDHEQYF.

This chain uses TRBV20-1 with TRBJ2-5; a possible D gene is TRBD1 (6 bases). The last part of the DNA fits TRBJ2-7 better; the J call may be wrong. The CDR3 extends over 15 amino acids. The germline V gene encodes CDR1 DFQATT and CDR2 SNEGSKA (reference sequence). The DNA for the CDR3 is TGCAGTGCTAGAGCTCGGCAGGGGTCACCCTACGAGCAGTACTTC. Translation gives CSARARQGSPYEQYF.

V and J are TRBV20-1 and TRBJ2-7; 9 nucleotides match TRBD2. Germline loops: CDR1 DFQATT, CDR2 SNEGSKA (reference sequence). V dropped 3 bases and J dropped 0; count of bases not matched to a gene: 6. The CDR3 contains 15 residues. The CDR3 loop reads CSASGASGVSYEQYF. CDR3 DNA: TGCAGTGCTAGTGGTGCTAGCGGGGTCTCCTACGAGCAGTACTTC.

V is TRBV6-5 and J is TRBJ2-1; no clear D gene. V shed 5 bases and J shed 10 bases, with 12 bases lying between them. This CDR3 is 12 amino acids long. Germline-derived CDR1 and CDR2 are MNHEY and SVGAGI. The CDR3 DNA is TGTGCCAGCAGTCGCGGCGCACTAGAGCAGTTCTTC. Translating gives CASSRGALEQFF.